This T cell receptor (beta chain) was sequenced in a study of identical twins. Findings of the study overall: For cord blood, abundant beta clonotypes had fewer insertions, unlike memory repertoires, which showed none. Instead of following the same donors, the conclusions were based on cross-sectional statistical analysis.

From germline, CDR1 is SGDLS and CDR2 YYNGEE. This CDR3 is 12 amino acids long. Trimming stripped 0 bases from V and 7 bases from J, with 8 bases between. This clonotype was counted many times. The target antigen is unknown. TCRdb re-called the 5' RACE reads with MiXCR, one entry per CDR3 protein. The table has some 760,000 distinct CDR3 sequences, roughly 20% seen once. These data are also associated with another study on T cells expressing NK-cell markers. That study adds: Cells sorted as CD3+CD56+NKG2C+, CD3+CD56+NKG2C- and CD3+CD56-NKG2C+ T cells supplied the TCR beta repertoires. Specificity for HCMV among expanded NKG2C+ T cell clones was not established.

The sample comprised PBMCs. This receptor was identified in a woman under 30 in good health. The chain carries TRBV9 and TRBJ2-7, with D unclear. The CDR3 DNA sequence: TGTGCCAGCAGCGTAGATAGCAGGGAGCAGTACTTC. Its translation: CASSVDSREQYF.